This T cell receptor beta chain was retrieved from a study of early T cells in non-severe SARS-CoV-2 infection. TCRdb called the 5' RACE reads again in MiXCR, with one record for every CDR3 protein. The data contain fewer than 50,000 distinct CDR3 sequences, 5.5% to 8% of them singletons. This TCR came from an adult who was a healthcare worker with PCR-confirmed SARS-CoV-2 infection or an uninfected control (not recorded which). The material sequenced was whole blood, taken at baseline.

The CDR3 reads CASSFSSGQETQYF. For the CDR3, the DNA is TGTGCCAGCAGCTTCTCTAGCGGCCAAGAGACCCAGTACTTC. V gene TRBV11-2 combines with J gene TRBJ2-5; TRBD2 agrees at 7 bases. J lost 1 base, V lost 3 bases, and 2 bases had no gene match. Germline CDR1 and CDR2: SGHAT and FQNNGV. The CDR3 has 14 residues.